Below are 10 T cell receptor beta chains sequenced from a single sample in a study of blood T cell repertoires in COVID-19. The data were produced by immunoSEQ multiplex PCR, yet TCRdb's version contains in-frame clones alone and is incomplete. This table holds approximately 300,000 clones, nearly 90% found once. Sequencing was performed on peripheral blood. The receptor source for this set is a woman in her forties with COVID-19, enrolled during active disease.

The chain combines TRBV19 with TRBJ1-2; D unresolved. This CDR3 comprises 15 residues. Germline-derived CDR1 and CDR2 are LNHDA and SQIVND (reference sequence). V was trimmed by 6 bases and J by 2 bases, leaving 16 bases between them. The CDR3 DNA is TGTGCCAGTAGCCTAGGAGGTGGCGGGAACTATGGCTACACCTTC. Amino acids: CASSLGGGGNYGYTF. Drawing the rest from reference TRBV19 and TRBJ1-2, the complete variable domain is DGGITQSPKYLFRKEGQNVTLSCEQNLNHDAMYWYRQDPGQGLRLIYYSQIVNDFQKGDIAEGYSVSREKKESFPLTVTSAQKNPTAFYLCASSLGGGGNYGYTFGSGTRLTVV.

V is TRBV15 and J is TRBJ1-6; TRBD1 matches 9 bases. After removal of 2 bases from V and 10 bases from J, the junction contained 9 bases not matched to a gene. There are 16 residues in the CDR3. The germline V gene has CDR1 LNHNV and CDR2 YYDKDF (reference sequence). In DNA form, the CDR3 reads TGTGCCACCAGCAGAACAATCACAGGGGGCGCGTCACCCCTCCACTTT. As protein: CATSRTITGGASPLHF. The whole variable domain, remainder taken from reference TRBV15 and TRBJ1-6, is DAMVIQNPRYQVTQFGKPVTLSCSQTLNHNVMYWYQQKSSQAPKLLFHYYDKDFNNEADTPDNFQSRRPNTSFCFLDIRSPGLGDTAMYLCATSRTITGGASPLHFGNGTRLTVT.

In this sample, this clone turned up once. Here the CDR3 DNA reads TGTGCCAGCAGCTTTAGCACAGGTTACACCTACGAGCAGTACTTC. Translated, it gives CASSFSTGYTYEQYF. J is TRBJ2-7 and V is TRBV7-2; maybe TRBD1 (5 bases). The germline V gene has CDR1 SGHTA and CDR2 FQGNSA. Trimming removed 3 bases from V and 2 bases from J, with 14 bases in between. The length of the CDR3 is 15 residues.

The rearrangement uses TRBV7-2 and TRBJ2-7, with TRBD1 identical over 7 bases. The CDR3 consists of 13 residues. V shed 4 bases and J 5 bases; nucleotides not matched to a gene: 5. In germline, CDR1 is SGHTA, CDR2 FQGNSA. CDR3 bases: TGTGCCAGCAGCTATACAGGGGTGGACGAGCAGTACTTC. Translation gives CASSYTGVDEQYF.

V usage is TRBV6-5 and J usage is TRBJ2-7, with 10 positions matching TRBD1. CDR1 is MNHEY, CDR2 SVGAGI, per germline. This CDR3 comprises 15 residues. Losses at the gene ends were 11 bases for V and 3 bases for J; bases not matched to a gene: 13. CDR3 nucleotide sequence: TGTGCCTCCTTAATCTATGGGACAGGGGTCTACGAGCAGTACTTC. Its protein product is CASLIYGTGVYEQYF.

The CDR3 DNA is TGTGCCAGCAGTCCGGGAGTTCGTGGGGAGCTGTTTTTT. Protein sequence: CASSPGVRGELFF. The chain joins TRBV25-1 to TRBJ2-2; D perhaps matches TRBD2 (6 bases). Trimming removed 5 bases from V and 8 bases from J, with 12 bases in between. Germline V gene sequence: CDR1 MGHDK, CDR2 SYGVNS. The CDR3 loop spans 13 amino acids. Full variable domain (remainder filled in from reference TRBV25-1 and TRBJ2-2): EADIYQTPRYLVIGTGKKITLECSQTMGHDKMYWYQQDPGMELHLIHYSYGVNSTEKGDLSSESTVSRIRTEHFPLTLESARPSHTSQYLCASSPGVRGELFFGEGSRLTVL.

The chain carries TRBV6-5 and TRBJ1-5, with a tentative D call TRBD1 (5 bases). V dropped 10 bases and J dropped 3 bases, with 13 bases sitting between them. The length of the CDR3 is 13 residues. The germline gives CDR1 MNHEY, CDR2 SVGAGI. CDR3 sequence: CATQDRYNQPQHF. CDR3 nucleotides: TGTGCCACCCAAGACAGATACAATCAGCCCCAGCATTTT.

This sequence joins TRBV10-3 and TRBJ2-2; perhaps TRBD2 as D (5 bases). Trimming left V 9 bases short and J 8 bases short, with 13 bases between. Germline V gene lookup returns CDR1 ENHRY and CDR2 SYGVKD. The CDR3 loop spans 12 amino acids. This CDR3 reads CAMTNLVGELFF. In DNA form, the CDR3 reads TGTGCCATGACTAACTTAGTTGGGGAGCTGTTTTTT.

In regard to this clone: One end of the junction varies from germline; a read error may be responsible. The V call is TRBV5-1, the J call TRBJ1-1; D perhaps matches TRBD1 (6 bases). Germline values: CDR1 SGHRS, CDR2 YFSETQ. This CDR3 is 14 amino acids long. The CDR3, as DNA: TGCGCCAGCTCACTCGGGGGGCTGAAAACTGAAGCTTTCTTT. Translation: CASSLGGLKTEAFF. The variable domain in full, completed from reference TRBV5-1 and TRBJ1-1, reads KAGVTQTPRYLIKTRGQQVTLSCSPISGHRSVSWYQQTPGQGLQFLFEYFSETQRNKGNFPGRFSGRQFSNSRSEMNVSTLELGDSALYLCASSLGGLKTEAFFGQGTRLTVV.

V and J are TRBV4-1 and TRBJ1-2; 8 bases align to TRBD1. The CDR3 runs 18 residues. The trim removed 3 bases at V and 2 bases at J, leaving 14 bases unmatched. Per the germline V gene, CDR1 is MGHRA and CDR2 is YSYEKL. In nucleotides, the CDR3 is TGCGCCAGCAGCCAGGTCTATATTGACAGGGGAGTGAACTATGGCTACACCTTC. This sequence encodes CASSQVYIDRGVNYGYTF.